These T cell receptor beta chains were read from a single sample in a study of T cell therapy after organ transplantation. No antigen has been identified for these receptors. Produced via immunoSEQ multiplex PCR; TCRdb's table is partial and in-frame only. The table shows nearly 20,000 clones, with 81% occurring only once. The sample here was CD8+ T cells from blood, taken after autologous CMV-specific T cell therapy. These receptors came from a human patient who had received a solid organ transplant and had CMV disease. Among the T cells, some may be from the graft donor. Both conserved end residues are part of each CDR3. D genes are given only for firm matches. Expanded clones get a size class; other rows say once, few or many, or leave the size out.

size,D,J,V,CDR3,DNA
-,-,TRBJ2-7,TRBV9,CASSVSDWEGRQFPTYEQYF,TGTGCCAGCAGCGTATCGGATTGGGAAGGTCGCCAGTTCCCCACCTACGAGCAGTACTTC
-,-,TRBJ2-7,TRBV7-9,CASSPRRSYEQYF,TGTGCCAGCAGCCCCCGACGGAGCTACGAGCAGTACTTC
-,-,TRBJ1-5,TRBV16,CASSHDGGFYSNQPQHF,TGTGCCAGCAGCCACGACGGGGGGTTTTATAGCAATCAGCCCCAGCATTTT
-,TRBD2,TRBJ2-1,TRBV10-3,CAIGRDEQFF,TGTGCCATCGGGAGGGATGAGCAGTTCTTC
-,-,TRBJ1-1,TRBV6-5,CASSFGPNTEAFF,TGTGCCAGCAGCTTTGGGCCGAACACTGAAGCTTTCTTT
once,TRBD2,TRBJ2-5,TRBV7-9,CASSRSLAEDGTQYF,TGTGCCAGCAGCCGTTCGCTAGCGGAGGACGGGACCCAGTACTTC
-,-,TRBJ1-2,TRBV7-9,CASSLALQELVYGYTF,TGTGCCAGCAGCTTAGCGCTTCAGGAATTGGTCTATGGCTACACCTTC
-,-,TRBJ2-5,TRBV7-9,CASSRGPGQEETQYF,TGTGCCAGCAGCCGAGGGCCAGGGCAGGAGGAGACCCAGTACTTC
-,-,TRBJ2-7,TRBV6-5,CASSLGSEQYF,TGTGCCAGCAGCCTCGGTTCCGAGCAGTACTTC
-,TRBD2,TRBJ2-3,TRBV27,CASSLLAGGRGTDTQYF,TGTGCCAGCAGTCTCCTAGCGGGAGGGCGGGGGACAGATACGCAGTATTTT
once,-,TRBJ2-7,TRBV30,CAWTPSQAYEQYF,TGTGCCTGGACCCCGTCCCAAGCCTACGAGCAGTACTTC
-,TRBD2,TRBJ2-1,TRBV4-1,CASSSPGLAGYNEQFF,TGCGCCAGCAGTTCACCCGGACTAGCGGGGTACAATGAGCAGTTCTTC
-,-,TRBJ2-2,TRBV6-4,CASSEEAGEAGELFF,TGTGCCAGCAGTGAGGAGGCAGGGGAGGCCGGGGAGCTGTTTTTT
once,-,TRBJ1-1,TRBV2,CASSEAGWTEAFFGQGGTEAFF,-
-,-,TRBJ2-2,TRBV19,CASSMGIHGTGELFF,TGTGCCAGTAGTATGGGTATCCATGGCACCGGGGAGCTGTTTTTT
-,-,TRBJ1-3,TRBV7-2,CASSQRGEGLSGNTIYF,TGTGCCAGCAGCCAGAGGGGGGAGGGCCTCTCTGGAAACACCATATATTTT
once,-,TRBJ2-7,TRBV9,CASSVGTEVIYEQYF,TGTGCCAGCAGCGTAGGGACAGAAGTTATCTACGAGCAGTACTTC
-,-,TRBJ1-3,TRBV19,CASSIQPRAGNTIYF,TGTGCCAGTAGTATCCAGCCCAGGGCTGGAAACACCATATATTTT
-,TRBD1,TRBJ2-1,TRBV6-1,CASSGTGGNEQFF,TGTGCCAGCAGTGGTACAGGGGGCAATGAGCAGTTCTTC
-,-,TRBJ2-5,TRBV9,CASSVGGLVQETQYF,TGTGCCAGCAGCGTAGGGGGTCTTGTGCAAGAGACCCAGTACTTC
-,-,TRBJ2-1,TRBV4-3,CASSEGGSYNEQFF,TGCGCCAGCAGCGAGGGGGGGTCCTACAATGAGCAGTTCTTC
-,-,TRBJ2-5,TRBV27,CASFSLNGTNLQETQYF,TGTGCCAGTTTCTCTTTAAATGGGACAAATCTCCAAGAGACCCAGTACTTC
few,TRBD2,TRBJ2-7,TRBV13,CASSLEAGDYEQYF,TGTGCCAGCAGCTTAGAAGCGGGAGACTACGAGCAGTACTTC
-,TRBD1,TRBJ2-5,TRBV11-3,CASSHRGLGETQYF,TGTGCCAGCAGCCACAGGGGGCTAGGAGAGACCCAGTACTTC
-,-,TRBJ2-2,TRBV4-3,CASSQGTGAGELFF,TGCGCCAGCAGCCAAGGGACTGGGGCCGGGGAGCTGTTTTTT
-,-,TRBJ2-7,TRBV30,CAWSTGVPTYEQYF,TGTGCCTGGAGCACCGGGGTTCCGACCTACGAGCAGTACTTC
-,-,TRBJ2-4,TRBV13,CASSPAQLGAKNIQYF,TGTGCCAGCAGCCCCGCCCAACTAGGAGCCAAAAACATTCAGTACTTC
-,-,TRBJ2-2,TRBV4-1,CASSQGTANTGELFF,TGCGCCAGCAGCCAAGGGACAGCGAACACCGGGGAGCTGTTTTTT
-,TRBD1,TRBJ1-4,TRBV27,CASSLQPGQGLEKLFF,TGTGCCAGCAGTTTACAACCGGGACAGGGACTTGAAAAACTGTTTTTT
-,-,TRBJ1-1,TRBV11-2,CASTKARENVNTEAFF,TGTGCCAGCACCAAGGCGAGGGAAAACGTTAACACTGAAGCTTTCTTT